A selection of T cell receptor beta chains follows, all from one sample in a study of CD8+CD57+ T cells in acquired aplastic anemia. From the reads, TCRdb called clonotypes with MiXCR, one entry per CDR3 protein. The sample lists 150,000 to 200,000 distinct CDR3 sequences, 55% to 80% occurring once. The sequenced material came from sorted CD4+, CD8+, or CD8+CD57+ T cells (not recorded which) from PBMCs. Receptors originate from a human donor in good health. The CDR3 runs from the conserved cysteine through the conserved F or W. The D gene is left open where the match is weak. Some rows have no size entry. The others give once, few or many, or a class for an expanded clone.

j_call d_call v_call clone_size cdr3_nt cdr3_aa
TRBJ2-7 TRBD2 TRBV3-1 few TGTGCCAGCAGCCGCTTGCCAGGGACTAGCGGAGCCTACGAGCAGTACTTC CASSRLPGTSGAYEQYF
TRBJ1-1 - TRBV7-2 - TGTGCCAGCAGCTTGGGGCCTATGAACACTGAAGCTTTCTTT CASSLGPMNTEAFF
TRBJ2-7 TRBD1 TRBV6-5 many TGTGCCAGCAGCAGGACGGGACAGTCGACCTACGAGCAGTACTTC CASSRTGQSTYEQYF
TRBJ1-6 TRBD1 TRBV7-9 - TGTGCCAGCAGCGCCAGGGGGGGGTATTCACCCCTCCACTTT CASSARGGYSPLHF
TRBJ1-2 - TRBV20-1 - TGCAGCGCTAGACCCCGGGGCAGCTATGGCTACACCTTC CSARPRGSYGYTF
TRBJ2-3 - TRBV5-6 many TGTGCCAGCAGCTTGGCCGGCAGCACAGATACGCAGTATTTT CASSLAGSTDTQYF
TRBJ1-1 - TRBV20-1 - TGCAGTGCTAGAGAATTTCAGGGGAGCGGCACTGAAGCTTTCTTT CSAREFQGSGTEAFF
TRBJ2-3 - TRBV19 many TGTGCCAGTAGTACAGGGGTCCCCACAGATACGCAGTATTTT CASSTGVPTDTQYF
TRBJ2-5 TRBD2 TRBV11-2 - TGTGCCAGCAGCTTAGCGCAGCGGGGGCGGCAGGAGACCCAGTACTTC CASSLAQRGRQETQYF
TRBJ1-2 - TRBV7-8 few TGTGCCAGCAGTTTAGGGACGGCGTATGGCTACACCTTC CASSLGTAYGYTF
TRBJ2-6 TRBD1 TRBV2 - TGTGCCAGCAGCGGACAGGGAACTGGGGCCAACGTCCTGACTTTC CASSGQGTGANVLTF
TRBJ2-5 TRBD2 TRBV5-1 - TGCGCCAGCAGCGTTGGCGGGGGGACCCAGTACTTC CASSVGGGTQYF
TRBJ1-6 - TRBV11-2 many TGTGCCAGCAGCTTAGAGGACGGGAATTCACCCCTCCACTTT CASSLEDGNSPLHF
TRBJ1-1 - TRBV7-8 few TGTGCCAGCAGCTTTCCCGGACAGATTACTGAAGCTTTCTTT CASSFPGQITEAFF
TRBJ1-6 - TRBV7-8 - TGTGCCAGCAGCTTAGCTGGGGACTGGGATTCACCCCTCCACTTT CASSLAGDWDSPLHF
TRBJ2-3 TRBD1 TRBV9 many TGTGCCAGCAGCGGAGACAGGGGGCATAGCACAGATACGCAGTATTTT CASSGDRGHSTDTQYF
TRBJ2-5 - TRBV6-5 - TGTGCCAGCAGTTACTCATTTGGCCAAGGGACCCAGTACTTC CASSYSFGQGTQYF
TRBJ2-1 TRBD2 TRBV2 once TGTGCCAGCAGTGGACTAGCGGGGGGAGACAATGAGCAGTTCTTC CASSGLAGGDNEQFF
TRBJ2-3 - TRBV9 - TGTGCCAGCAGCGTAGATCAGGGTTCCACAGATACGCAGTATTTT CASSVDQGSTDTQYF
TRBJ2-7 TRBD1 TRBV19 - TGTGCCAGTAGTTGGGGACAGGGTTCCGAGCAGTACTTC CASSWGQGSEQYF
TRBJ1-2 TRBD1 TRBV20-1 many TGCAGTGCCCCAACCCCGACAGGGGAGGGCTATGGCTACACCTTC CSAPTPTGEGYGYTF